This TCR beta chain originates from a study of blood T cells in healthy people across ages (dated by TCRdb to the mid-2010s). At the level of the whole study: Template switching captured roughly one uniquely barcoded TCR beta cDNA molecule per two T cells in model experiments. Age-related changes in TCR beta repertoire diversity were measured in the study by deep sequencing normalized with unique cDNA molecular identifiers. The donors were split into four age groups: young (average around 17 years), middle-aged (roughly 39), aged (approximately 59) and long-lived (about 74). To avoid experimental bias, donors of different ages were distributed randomly across sequencing lanes. For two donors (one aged 18 to 29 and one aged 80 or older), the study analyzed two additional independent replicas of 1 million unique cDNA reads from the same blood draw.

This clonotype was recorded many times. Its binding antigen is unknown. No base-level quality is on record; no much larger clone is a single base apart. Libraries were constructed by 5' RACE. The sequencer listed for this sample is Illumina HiSeq 2500. A second roughly 7 to 11 cycle PCR used a sample-barcoded 5' primer and a J-beta primer mix. A unique molecular identifier was introduced onto each TCR beta cDNA molecule by a template-switch 5' adaptor carrying 12 random nucleotides. Each sample yielded at least 3 million CDR3-containing paired-end reads. First-strand cDNA was synthesized from all RNA with the Mint cDNA synthesis kit, primed by a TRBC-specific oligonucleotide. All cDNA was treated with uracil-DNA glycosylase and then went through a first 18-cycle PCR with the universal primers M1SS and BC2_uni_R. In the authors' own workflow: Normalization of each sample was performed by random selection of 1 million high-quality reads, each carrying a distinct molecular identifier. Instead of being binned into consensus sequences, reads that shared molecular identifiers were thrown out. CDR3 identification, clonotype clustering and error correction used MiTCR with a Q25 quality threshold and the strictest error-elimination algorithm. A nonparametric unseen species model with Euler transformation was used to estimate lower-bound total TCR beta diversity. The raw public reads went through TCRdb reprocessing: fastp at Q25, MiXCR clone calling, in-frame beta chains kept. Rows with one shared CDR3 protein collapse into an entry with the most common genes and DNA. TCRdb's processing, not the authors' own work, is the source of the V and J calls. The sample table shows roughly 650,000 distinct CDR3 sequences, and approximately 30% are seen once. The biggest ten clones account for approximately 15% of the sample.

CDR3 length: 14 amino acids, cysteine to phenylalanine. The sequence is cut down to CDR3 DNA, 42 bases in frame from base 1. The V end gives up 0 bases and the J end 4 bases, leaving 2 bases in the junction not matched to a gene. For CDR1 and CDR2, the germline V gene lists SGHVS and FQNEAQ. The research as a whole found: Observed TCR beta diversity correlated strongly with the percentage of naive T cells measured by flow cytometry. Observed TCR beta diversity per million T cells fell roughly linearly with age, and a significant reduction was already apparent by age about 38. Conclusive comparison of naive and antigen-experienced compartments was prevented by the profiling of bulk unsorted PBMCs. Total diversity estimates from one million sequenced T cells were considered lower bounds and underestimates. Because donor CMV infection status was unknown, age-related changes in expanded clonotypes were potentially confounded. Compared with the aged group, the long-lived group had more naive CD4+ T cells, fewer expanded clones and increased TCR diversity, a pattern suggesting age selection.

Systemically healthy Caucasian individuals from Russia, 35 to 50 in total and aged about 6 to 95 years, were included as donors. Around 10 milliliters of peripheral blood were collected from each donor into EDTA-treated Vacutainer tubes. Ficoll-Paque density-gradient centrifugation was used to isolate PBMCs, with at least 6.5 million per sample. Trizol reagent was used to extract total RNA from PBMCs, with at least 6 micrograms per sample. Naive CD45RAhigh/CD27high T cell percentages were measured by flow cytometry on a PBMC aliquot from every donor. The chain links TRBV7-8 with TRBJ1-2; 7 central nucleotides agree with TRBD1. The origin of this receptor is a woman older than 75 in good health. Donor details come from another sample of the same person, matched by shared clones. Material: blood. The nucleotide sequence reads TGTGCCAGCAGCTTAGCGGGACAGAGCTATGGCTACACCTTC. Its amino acids are CASSLAGQSYGYTF.